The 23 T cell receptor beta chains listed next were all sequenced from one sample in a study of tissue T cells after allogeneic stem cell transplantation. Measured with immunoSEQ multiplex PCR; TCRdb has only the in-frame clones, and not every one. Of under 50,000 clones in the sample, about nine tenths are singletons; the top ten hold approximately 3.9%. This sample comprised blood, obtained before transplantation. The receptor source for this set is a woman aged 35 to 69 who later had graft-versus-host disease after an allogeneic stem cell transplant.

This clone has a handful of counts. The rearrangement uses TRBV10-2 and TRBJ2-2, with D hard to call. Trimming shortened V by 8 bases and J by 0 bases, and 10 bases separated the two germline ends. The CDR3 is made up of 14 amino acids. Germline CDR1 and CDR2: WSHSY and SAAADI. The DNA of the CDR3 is TGCGCCAGCGTTCGGTCCGCGAACACCGGGGAGCTGTTTTTT. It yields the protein CASVRSANTGELFF.

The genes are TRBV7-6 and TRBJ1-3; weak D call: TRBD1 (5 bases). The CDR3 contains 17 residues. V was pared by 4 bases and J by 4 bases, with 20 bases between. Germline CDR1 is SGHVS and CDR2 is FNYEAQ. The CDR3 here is CASSSDVGAREGNTIYF. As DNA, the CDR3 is TGTGCCAGCAGCTCCGACGTCGGGGCCCGCGAGGGAAACACCATATATTTT.

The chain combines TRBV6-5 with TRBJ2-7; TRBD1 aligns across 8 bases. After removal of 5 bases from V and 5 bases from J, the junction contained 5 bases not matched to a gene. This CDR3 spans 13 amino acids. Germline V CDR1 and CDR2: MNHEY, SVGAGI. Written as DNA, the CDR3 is TGTGCCAGCAGTCCCAGGGGGCAAGACGAGCAGTACTTC. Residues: CASSPRGQDEQYF.

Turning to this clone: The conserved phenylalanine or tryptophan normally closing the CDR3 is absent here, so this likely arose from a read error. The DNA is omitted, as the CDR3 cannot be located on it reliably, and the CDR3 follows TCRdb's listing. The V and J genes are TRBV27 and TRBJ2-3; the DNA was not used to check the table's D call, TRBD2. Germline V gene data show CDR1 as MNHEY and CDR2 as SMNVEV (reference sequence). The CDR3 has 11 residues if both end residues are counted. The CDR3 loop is CASSLQSPALV.

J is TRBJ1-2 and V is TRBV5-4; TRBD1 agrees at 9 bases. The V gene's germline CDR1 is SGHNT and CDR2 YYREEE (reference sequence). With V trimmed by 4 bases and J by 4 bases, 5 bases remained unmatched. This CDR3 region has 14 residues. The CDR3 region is CASSLGQGPYGYTF. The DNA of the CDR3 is TGTGCCAGCAGCCTAGGACAGGGGCCCTATGGCTACACCTTC.

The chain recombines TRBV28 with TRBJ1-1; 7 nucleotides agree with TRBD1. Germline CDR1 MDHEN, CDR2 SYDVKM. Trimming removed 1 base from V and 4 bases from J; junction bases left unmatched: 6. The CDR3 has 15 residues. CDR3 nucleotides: TGTGCCAGCAGTTTATTCCGACAGGGAGGCACTGAAGCTTTCTTT. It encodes CASSLFRQGGTEAFF.

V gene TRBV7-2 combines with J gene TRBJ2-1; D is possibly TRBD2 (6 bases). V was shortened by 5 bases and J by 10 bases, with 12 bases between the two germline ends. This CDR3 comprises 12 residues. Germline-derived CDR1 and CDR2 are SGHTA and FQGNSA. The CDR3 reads CASSPTRLEQFF. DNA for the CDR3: TGTGCCAGCAGCCCGACTAGATTGGAGCAGTTCTTC.

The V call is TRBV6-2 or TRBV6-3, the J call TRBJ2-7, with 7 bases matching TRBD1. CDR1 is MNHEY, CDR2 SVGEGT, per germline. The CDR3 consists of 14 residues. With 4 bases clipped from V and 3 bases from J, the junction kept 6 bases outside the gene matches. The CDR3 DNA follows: TGTGCCAGCAGTTCGACAGGGATCTACTACGAGCAGTACTTC. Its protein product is CASSSTGIYYEQYF.

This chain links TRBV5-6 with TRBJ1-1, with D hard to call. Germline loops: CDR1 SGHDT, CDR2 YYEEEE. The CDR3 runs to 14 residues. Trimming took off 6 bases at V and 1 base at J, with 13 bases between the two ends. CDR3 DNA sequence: TGTGCCAGCACCTACCCTTGGGGGAACACTGAAGCTTTCTTT. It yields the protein CASTYPWGNTEAFF.

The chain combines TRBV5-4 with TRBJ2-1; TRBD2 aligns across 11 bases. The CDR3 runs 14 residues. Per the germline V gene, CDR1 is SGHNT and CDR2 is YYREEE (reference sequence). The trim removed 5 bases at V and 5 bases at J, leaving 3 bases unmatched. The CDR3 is CASRQGLADNEQFF. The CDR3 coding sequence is TGTGCCAGCAGACAGGGACTAGCGGACAATGAGCAGTTCTTC.

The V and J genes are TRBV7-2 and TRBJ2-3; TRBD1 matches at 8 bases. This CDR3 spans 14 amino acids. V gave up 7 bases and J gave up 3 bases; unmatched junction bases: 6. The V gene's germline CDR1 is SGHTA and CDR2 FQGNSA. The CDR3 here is CASNGQGITDTQYF. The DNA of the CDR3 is TGTGCCAGCAACGGACAGGGAATAACAGATACGCAGTATTTT.

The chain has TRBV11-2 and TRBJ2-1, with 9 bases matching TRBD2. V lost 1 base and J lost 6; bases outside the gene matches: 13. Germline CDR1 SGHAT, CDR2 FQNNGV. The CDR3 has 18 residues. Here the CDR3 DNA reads TGTGCCAGCAGCTTAGTAGCTTTAGCGGGAGCCAATGGCAATGAGCAGTTCTTC. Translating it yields CASSLVALAGANGNEQFF.

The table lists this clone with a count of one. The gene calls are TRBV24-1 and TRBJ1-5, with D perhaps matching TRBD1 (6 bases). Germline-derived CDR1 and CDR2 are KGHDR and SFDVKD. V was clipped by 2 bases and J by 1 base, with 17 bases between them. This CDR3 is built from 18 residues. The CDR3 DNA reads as TGTGCCACCAGTGATTGGGAACAGGGAAAGGAAAGCAATCAGCCCCAGCATTTT. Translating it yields CATSDWEQGKESNQPQHF.

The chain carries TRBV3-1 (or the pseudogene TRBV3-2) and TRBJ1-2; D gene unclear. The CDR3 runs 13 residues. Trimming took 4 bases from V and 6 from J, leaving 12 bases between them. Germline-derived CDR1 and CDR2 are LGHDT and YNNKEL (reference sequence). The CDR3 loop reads CASSPWSLDGYTF. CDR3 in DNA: TGTGCCAGCAGCCCTTGGTCCCTCGATGGCTACACCTTC.

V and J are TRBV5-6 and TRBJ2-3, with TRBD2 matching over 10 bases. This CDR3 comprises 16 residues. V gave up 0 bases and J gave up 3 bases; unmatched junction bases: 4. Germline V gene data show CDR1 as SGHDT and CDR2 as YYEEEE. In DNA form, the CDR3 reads TGTGCCAGCAGCTTGGGACTAGCGGGTAGGACAGATACGCAGTATTTT. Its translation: CASSLGLAGRTDTQYF.

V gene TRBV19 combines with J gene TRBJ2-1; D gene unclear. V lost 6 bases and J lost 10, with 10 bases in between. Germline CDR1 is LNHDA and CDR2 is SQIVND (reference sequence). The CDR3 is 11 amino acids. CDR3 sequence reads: CASRLVEEQFF. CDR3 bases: TGTGCCAGTAGGTTAGTAGAGGAGCAGTTCTTC.

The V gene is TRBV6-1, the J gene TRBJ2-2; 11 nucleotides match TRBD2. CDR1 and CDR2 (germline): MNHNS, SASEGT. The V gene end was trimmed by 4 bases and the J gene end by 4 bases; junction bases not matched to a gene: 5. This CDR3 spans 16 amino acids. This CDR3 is CASSVLAGVGTGELFF. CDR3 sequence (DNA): TGTGCCAGCAGTGTACTAGCGGGAGTGGGCACCGGGGAGCTGTTTTTT.

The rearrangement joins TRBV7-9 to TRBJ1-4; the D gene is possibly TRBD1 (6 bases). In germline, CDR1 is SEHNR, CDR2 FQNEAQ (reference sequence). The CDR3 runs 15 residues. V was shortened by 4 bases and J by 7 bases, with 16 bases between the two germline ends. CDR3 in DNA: TGTGCCAGCAGCTCCCAAGGACAGCGGAGTGAAAAACTGTTTTTT. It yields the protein CASSSQGQRSEKLFF.

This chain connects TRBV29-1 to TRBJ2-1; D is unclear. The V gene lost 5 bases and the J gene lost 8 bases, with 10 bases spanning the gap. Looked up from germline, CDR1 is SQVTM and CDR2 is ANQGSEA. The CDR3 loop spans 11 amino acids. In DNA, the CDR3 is TGCAGCGTTCCGACCGGGTATGAGCAGTTCTTC. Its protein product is CSVPTGYEQFF.

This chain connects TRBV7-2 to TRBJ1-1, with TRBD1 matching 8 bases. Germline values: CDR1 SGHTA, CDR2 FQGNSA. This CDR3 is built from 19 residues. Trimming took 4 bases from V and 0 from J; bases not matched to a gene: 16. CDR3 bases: TGTGCCAGCAGCTCTCCCCTAGACAGGGGCCGAACCATGAACACTGAAGCTTTCTTT. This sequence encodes CASSSPLDRGRTMNTEAFF.

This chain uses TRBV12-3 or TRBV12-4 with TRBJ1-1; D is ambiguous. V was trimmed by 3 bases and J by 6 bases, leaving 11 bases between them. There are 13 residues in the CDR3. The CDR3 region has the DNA TGTGCCAGCAGTTTTTATAGAAGGTCTGAAGCTTTCTTT. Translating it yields CASSFYRRSEAFF.

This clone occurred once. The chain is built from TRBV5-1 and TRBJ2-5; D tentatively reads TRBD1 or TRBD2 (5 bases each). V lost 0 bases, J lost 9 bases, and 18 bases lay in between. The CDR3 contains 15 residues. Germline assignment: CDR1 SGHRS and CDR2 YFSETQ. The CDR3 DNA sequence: TGCGCCAGCAGCTTGGCTGAGGACTTCCAGGGCGCCCAGTACTTC. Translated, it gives CASSLAEDFQGAQYF.

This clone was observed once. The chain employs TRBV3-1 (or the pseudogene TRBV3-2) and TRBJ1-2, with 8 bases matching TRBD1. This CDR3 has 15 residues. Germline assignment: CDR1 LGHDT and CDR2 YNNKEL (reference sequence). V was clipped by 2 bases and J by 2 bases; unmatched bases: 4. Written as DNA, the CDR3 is TGTGCCAGCAGCCAATCCTCAGGGGGCAACTATGGCTACACCTTC. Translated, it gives CASSQSSGGNYGYTF.